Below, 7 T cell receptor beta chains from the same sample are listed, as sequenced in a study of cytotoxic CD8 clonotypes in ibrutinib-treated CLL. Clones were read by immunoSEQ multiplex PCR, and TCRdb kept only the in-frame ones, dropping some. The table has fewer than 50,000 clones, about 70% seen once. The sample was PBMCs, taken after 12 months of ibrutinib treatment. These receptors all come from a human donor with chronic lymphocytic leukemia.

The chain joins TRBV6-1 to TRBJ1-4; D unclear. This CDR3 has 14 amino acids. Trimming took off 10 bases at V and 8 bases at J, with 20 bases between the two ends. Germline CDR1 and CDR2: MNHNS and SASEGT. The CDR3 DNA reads TGTGCCATCAGGCCTGGTCCTCAGGAAGAAAAACTGTTTTTT. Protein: CAIRPGPQEEKLFF.

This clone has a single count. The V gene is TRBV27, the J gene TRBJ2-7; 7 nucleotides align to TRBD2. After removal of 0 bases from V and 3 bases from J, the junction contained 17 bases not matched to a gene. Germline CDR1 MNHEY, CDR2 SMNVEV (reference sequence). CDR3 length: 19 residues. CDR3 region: CASSLSGRRGRVISYEQYF. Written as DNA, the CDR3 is TGTGCCAGCAGTTTATCGGGGAGGCGAGGGAGGGTCATTAGCTACGAGCAGTACTTC.

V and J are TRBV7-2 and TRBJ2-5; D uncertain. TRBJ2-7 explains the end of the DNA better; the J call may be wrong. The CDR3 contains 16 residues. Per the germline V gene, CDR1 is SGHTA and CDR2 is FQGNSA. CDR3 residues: CASSLALGSNSYEQYF. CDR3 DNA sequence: TGTGCCAGCAGCTTAGCCCTAGGGTCCAACTCCTACGAGCAGTACTTC.

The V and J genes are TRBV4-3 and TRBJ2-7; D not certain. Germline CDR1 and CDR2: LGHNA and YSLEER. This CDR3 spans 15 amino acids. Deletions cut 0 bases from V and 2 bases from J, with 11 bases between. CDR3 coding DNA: TGCGCCAGCAGCCAAGAGATAAGCACTCCCTACGAGCAGTACTTC. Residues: CASSQEISTPYEQYF.

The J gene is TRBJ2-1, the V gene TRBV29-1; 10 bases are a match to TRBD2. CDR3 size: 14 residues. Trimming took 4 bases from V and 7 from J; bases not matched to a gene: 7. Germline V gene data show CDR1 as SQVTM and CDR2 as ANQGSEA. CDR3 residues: CSVVSSGRFNEQFF. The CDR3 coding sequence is TGCAGCGTTGTATCTAGCGGGAGATTTAATGAGCAGTTCTTC.

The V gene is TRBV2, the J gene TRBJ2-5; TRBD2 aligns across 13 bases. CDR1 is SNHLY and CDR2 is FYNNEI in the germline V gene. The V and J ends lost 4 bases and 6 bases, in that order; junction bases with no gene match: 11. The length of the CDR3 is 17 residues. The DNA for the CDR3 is TGTGCCAGCAGTGTTGGACTAGCGGGAGCGAGGGTGAAGACCCAGTACTTC. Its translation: CASSVGLAGARVKTQYF.

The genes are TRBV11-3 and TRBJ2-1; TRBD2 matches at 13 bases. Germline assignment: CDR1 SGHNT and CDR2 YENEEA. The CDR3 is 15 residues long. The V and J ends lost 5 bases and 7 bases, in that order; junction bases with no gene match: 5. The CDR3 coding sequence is TGTGCCAGCAGCACCACTAGCGGGAGGGGTAATGAGCAGTTCTTC. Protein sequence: CASSTTSGRGNEQFF.